Included here is one TCR beta chain sequence, with context. Its antigen specificity is not known. Per-nucleotide qualities are absent, and no much larger clonotype sits a single base away. CDR1 is given as SGDLS and CDR2 as YYNGEE, both from the germline V gene. From its cysteine to its phenylalanine, the CDR3 spans 18 amino acids. Only the CDR3 DNA stays, 54 bases, in frame from base 1. The junction shows trimming of 0 bases on V and 4 bases on J, and the gene matches do not reach 12 bases of it. This entry is derived from a study of blood T cell repertoires in COVID-19 (TCRdb year 2020). Broadly, across the study: Collaborator samples came from the United States, Italy and Spain and covered acute and convalescent phases of COVID-19. Where HLA class I and class II types were available, the types were taken from metadata supplied by the sample provider, not from assay-based typing. The prospective study material was composed of cDNA or gDNA derived from T cells, B-cell-depleted T cells, or PBMCs. The samples were drawn from two sources: the first 160 participants of the ongoing ImmuneRACE study, and 950 to 1,500 subjects contributed by 6 global collaborators. The repertoires were made available in a free public database intended to serve as a resource for research on the immune response to SARS-CoV-2. Nearly every sample came with metadata listing a de-identified subject ID, COVID-19 status, age in years and sex. Deeply sampled blood TCRbeta repertoires from subjects exposed to, actively infected with, or recovered from COVID-19 were included in the dataset. The research as a whole found: Clinical and demographic metadata were provided uncurated, with the amount varying by source and participant.

The immunoSEQ Assay, a bias-controlled multiplex PCR, was used to amplify TCRbeta CDR3 regions from genomic DNA. Per the authors' processing: Nucleated cell counts per sample were estimated from amplification of reference gene primers within the assay. Sequence reads were collapsed and filtered to measure the absolute abundance of every unique TCRbeta CDR3 rearrangement. For each sample, productive Simpson clonality was calculated as the square root of Simpson's diversity index over productive rearrangements. TCRdb took over this immuneACCESS table, retaining in-frame rearrangements with V and J assigned. Such tables are incomplete; in checked studies, under half of the missing clones stem from an unresolved V gene, and the remainder is unexplained. Clone size and the V and J calls come from that table; the DNA yielded D and trimming. The sample profile shows about 100,000 clones; 80% to 90% of them were found once. The ten top clones hold 32% of the sample.

Each collaborating institution followed its own protocols to collect whole blood in K2EDTA tubes. For TCRbeta analysis, collaborators shipped samples in one of three forms: frozen whole blood, isolated PBMCs, or DNA extracted from either of those sample types. The sequence is built from TRBV9 and TRBJ2-3; the junction holds 9 bases that match TRBD1. The source material was peripheral blood. This receptor was identified in a woman of 80 years or more with acute or convalescent COVID-19. The sequenced DNA: TGTGCCAGCAGCGTAGTAGGAGGTTGGGGACAGGGCGCAGATACGCAGTATTTT. It translates as CASSVVGGWGQGADTQYF.